This TCR beta chain came from a study of CD8 T cells in ankylosing spondylitis. This clonotype was detected only a few times. Its antigen is not known. Overall study results and limits: Clones linked to disease, bearing a CD8+ phenotype, were relatively rare in peripheral blood.

TCRdb redid the calling of the 5' RACE reads with MiXCR, one entry per CDR3 protein. The sample lists more than 100,000 distinct CDR3 sequences; roughly 10% were seen once. V gave up 7 bases and J gave up 4 bases, with 17 bases separating them. This CDR3 is built from 16 residues. The germline V gene encodes CDR1 MNHEY and CDR2 SVGEGT. This sequence joins TRBV6-2 or TRBV6-3 and TRBJ2-6; D is ambiguous. The sequence was collected from a female donor with ankylosing spondylitis or in good health (not recorded which). The source material was blood, either unsorted or a sorted T cell fraction (not recorded which). In DNA form, the CDR3 reads TGTGCCAGCAACACCGCTCCTGGTAACGGGGCCAACGTCCTGACTTTC. Amino acids: CASNTAPGNGANVLTF.